This paragraph reports one TCR beta chain. These data belong to a study of blood T cell repertoires in COVID-19. Study-level background: Specimens from acute and convalescent COVID-19 originated in the United States, Italy and Spain. Nucleic acid was either cDNA or gDNA, and it came from T cells, B-cell-depleted T cells, or PBMCs.

Authors' analysis steps: How many nucleated cells were present was estimated from reference gene primer amplification. This table comes from immunoSEQ multiplex PCR, and its TCRdb copy is limited to in-frame clones, with some not included. The V and J calls and clone size come from that table; D and trimming were worked out from the DNA. The table records about 100,000 clones, around 84% of them present only once. Germline V gene sequence: CDR1 SGHDT, CDR2 YYEEEE. Deletions cut 1 base from V and 7 bases from J, with 9 bases between. CDR3 length: 13 residues. The chain joins TRBV5-6 to TRBJ2-1, with no clear D. This receptor was identified in a woman in her 70s with active or convalescent COVID-19. The sequencing sample was made of peripheral blood. The CDR3 DNA reads TGTGCCAGCAGCTTGAACCTCGGGAATGAGCAGTTCTTC. Residues: CASSLNLGNEQFF. The complete variable domain, with remaining parts taken from reference TRBV5-6 and TRBJ2-1, reads DAGVTQSPTHLIKTRGQQVTLRCSPKSGHDTVSWYQQALGQGPQFIFQYYEEEERQRGNFPDRFSGHQFPNYSSELNVNALLLGDSALYLCASSLNLGNEQFFGPGTRLTVL.